This entry lists 20 T cell receptor beta chains sequenced from one sample in a study of blood T cells in healthy people across ages. A second PCR of roughly 7 to 11 cycles used a sample-barcoded 5' primer and a J-beta primer mix. MiXCR was run by TCRdb on the 5' RACE reads, yielding one entry per CDR3 protein. The table lists some 920,000 distinct CDR3 sequences, roughly half of them singletons. The sequenced material came from blood. The receptors were sampled from a woman in her fifties or sixties in good health.

This clonotype appeared once. The chain employs TRBV20-1 and TRBJ2-5; tentative D call: TRBD2 (5 bases). The CDR3 loop spans 12 amino acids. CDR1 and CDR2 (germline): DFQATT, SNEGSKA (reference sequence). V was pared by 6 bases and J by 7 bases, with 15 bases between. The CDR3 reads CSARVEGRTQYF. CDR3 coding DNA: TGCAGTGCGAGGGTGGAAGGGAGGACCCAGTACTTC.

This clonotype occurred a few times. The chain recombines TRBV7-2 with TRBJ2-7; tentative D call: TRBD1 (6 bases). The last part of the DNA fits TRBJ2-5 better; the J call may be wrong. Germline-derived CDR1 and CDR2 are SGHTA and FQGNSA. The CDR3 runs 14 residues. The CDR3 bases are TGTGCCAGCAGCTCGACAGGTTTCCAAGAGACCCAGTACTTC. This codes for CASSSTGFQETQYF.

This chain uses TRBV13 with TRBJ1-4; D might be TRBD1 (6 bases). Germline V gene data show CDR1 as PRHDT and CDR2 as FYEKMQ (reference sequence). The V gene lost 5 bases and the J gene lost 8 bases, with 9 bases spanning the gap. The CDR3 spans 12 residues. The CDR3 spells CASSSQGEKLFF. The CDR3 bases are TGTGCCAGCAGCAGCCAGGGGGAAAAACTGTTTTTT. Full variable domain (outside the CDR3, taken from reference TRBV13 and TRBJ1-4): AAGVIQSPRHLIKEKRETATLKCYPIPRHDTVYWYQQGPGQDPQFLISFYEKMQSDKGSIPDRFSAQQFSDYHSELNMSSLELGDSALYFCASSSQGEKLFFGSGTQLSVL.

This clonotype showed up just a few times. The chain couples TRBV20-1 to TRBJ1-2; unclear D gene. Germline V CDR1 and CDR2: DFQATT, SNEGSKA (reference sequence). The CDR3 has 13 residues. CDR3 coding DNA: TGCAGGACACTCGGAACAGCTAACTATGGCTACACCTTC. It translates to CRTLGTANYGYTF.

Many counts were recorded for this clonotype. The chain couples TRBV4-2 to TRBJ2-1; TRBD2 is a possible D gene (6 bases). The CDR3 sequence is 15 residues long. Trimming took off 0 bases at V and 0 bases at J, with 6 bases between the two ends. Germline V lookup: CDR1 LGHNA, CDR2 YNFKEQ. The CDR3 bases are TGTGCCAGCAGCCAAGAGGGAGGCTCCTACAATGAGCAGTTCTTC. This sequence encodes CASSQEGGSYNEQFF.

The chain is built from TRBV12-3 or TRBV12-4 and TRBJ2-1, with TRBD2 matching over 7 bases. This CDR3 contains 15 residues. The junction had 11 bases not matched to a gene; V was cut back by 8 bases and J by 4 bases. The CDR3 sequence is CASRTAGSSYNEQFF. The CDR3 DNA sequence: TGTGCCAGCCGAACAGCGGGATCCTCTTACAATGAGCAGTTCTTC.

About this clonotype itself: Mismatch with germline at one junction end may stem from a read error. J is TRBJ2-5 and V is TRBV12-3 or TRBV12-4, with TRBD1 matching 9 bases. This CDR3 is 14 amino acids long. Written as DNA, the CDR3 is TGCGCCAGCAGCTTCGGGACAGGGCAAGAGACCCAGTACTTC. This sequence encodes CASSFGTGQETQYF.

This clonotype was seen a few times. J is TRBJ2-3 and V is TRBV18, with D maybe TRBD2 (6 bases). V gave up 2 bases and J gave up 0 bases, with 9 bases separating them. From germline, CDR1 is KGHSH and CDR2 LQKENI. The CDR3 is 15 residues long. This CDR3 is CASSPGRGSTDTQYF. CDR3 nucleotides: TGTGCCAGCTCACCAGGGCGGGGCAGCACAGATACGCAGTATTTT.

The rearrangement links TRBV29-1 to TRBJ2-3, with D tentatively TRBD1 or TRBD2 (5 bases each). V was shortened by 5 bases and J by 11 bases, with 20 bases between the two germline ends. The germline V gene encodes CDR1 SQVTM and CDR2 ANQGSEA. The CDR3 has 13 residues. CDR3: CSVRPGRGTRQYF. CDR3 nucleotide sequence: TGCAGCGTTCGACCGGGACGGGGCACGAGGCAGTATTTT.

CDR3 coding DNA: TGTGCCAGCAGTTATCCTGGATGGGCTTTCTTT. Translated, it gives CASSYPGWAFF. The V gene is TRBV6-2 or TRBV6-3, the J gene TRBJ1-1; D gene uncertain. The V end lost 3 bases, the J end lost 11 bases, and 10 bases lay between the germline ends. In germline, CDR1 is MNHEY, CDR2 SVGEGT. The CDR3 loop spans 11 amino acids.

This clonotype has only a few counts. The V gene is TRBV7-2, the J gene TRBJ2-7; tentatively, D is TRBD2 (5 bases). The germline V and J ends were trimmed by 5 bases and 0 bases, with 14 bases remaining between them. There are 15 residues in the CDR3. The germline CDR1 and CDR2 sequences are SGHTA and FQGNSA. The CDR3 nucleotides are TGTGCCAGCAGCGCATCCCCGGGATCCTCCTACGAGCAGTACTTC. Protein product: CASSASPGSSYEQYF.

This clonotype appeared a few times. This sequence joins TRBV7-2 and TRBJ2-3, with D perhaps TRBD1 (6 bases). CDR3 size: 14 residues. With 5 bases removed from V and 2 bases from J, the gap between germline ends came to 11 bases. Germline loops: CDR1 SGHTA, CDR2 FQGNSA. CDR3: CASSADRFTDTQYF. In DNA form, the CDR3 reads TGTGCCAGCAGCGCGGACAGATTCACAGATACGCAGTATTTT.

This chain connects TRBV10-1 to TRBJ2-2; TRBD2 might be the D (5 bases). In germline, CDR1 is WNHNN, CDR2 SYGVQD (reference sequence). V dropped 8 bases and J dropped 4 bases, with 17 bases sitting between them. The CDR3 length is 15 residues. Here the CDR3 DNA reads TGCGCCAGCTCGGCCAGGAGCGGAGGCACCGGGGAGCTGTTTTTT. Amino acids: CASSARSGGTGELFF.

The chain couples TRBV20-1 to TRBJ2-7, with 9 bases identical to TRBD2. Germline values: CDR1 DFQATT, CDR2 SNEGSKA (reference sequence). This CDR3 has 17 residues. J gave up 1 base and V 2 bases, and 12 bases lay outside the gene matches. This CDR3 is CSARLRYSGRASYEQYF. In DNA form, the CDR3 reads TGCAGTGCTAGATTAAGATATAGCGGGAGAGCGTCCTACGAGCAGTACTTC.

CDR3 bases: TGTGCCAGCAGTTCCCACAGGGCCCGAGAGACCCAGTACTTC. As protein: CASSSHRARETQYF. The chain joins TRBV12-3 or TRBV12-4 to TRBJ2-5; D may be TRBD1 (6 bases). CDR3 length equals 14 residues. Between the trimmed V and J ends, which lost 4 bases and 4 bases, there was a span of 13 bases.

CDR3 loop: CASGIGPTQYF. The DNA of the CDR3 is TGTGCCAGCGGCATTGGGCCTACGCAGTATTTT. The genes are TRBV11-2 and TRBJ2-3; D is unclear. The CDR3 extends over 11 amino acids. Germline-derived CDR1 and CDR2 are SGHAT and FQNNGV. Trimming left V 8 bases short and J 8 bases short, with 11 bases between.

V and J are TRBV2 and TRBJ2-7; 7 positions agree with TRBD2. The CDR3 loop spans 14 amino acids. The germline V gene encodes CDR1 SNHLY and CDR2 FYNNEI. The trim removed 7 bases at V and 1 base at J, leaving 7 bases unmatched. The CDR3 bases are TGTGCCAGCAAGCTGGAGGGAGGGTCCTACGAGCAGTACTTC. This translates into CASKLEGGSYEQYF.

This clonotype was detected a few times. The rearrangement links TRBV18 to TRBJ2-7; D not certain. CDR1 and CDR2 (germline): KGHSH, LQKENI. This CDR3 has 13 amino acids. Trimming removed 2 bases at V and 3 bases at J, with 8 bases between. CDR3 loop: CASSPYSGYEQYF. For the CDR3, the DNA is TGTGCCAGCTCACCATACTCGGGCTACGAGCAGTACTTC.

Only a few counts were recorded for this clonotype. J is TRBJ2-7 and V is TRBV5-1; D is tentatively TRBD1 or TRBD2 (5 bases each). The CDR3 has 13 residues. The germline gives CDR1 SGHRS, CDR2 YFSETQ. Between the trimmed V and J ends, which lost 4 bases and 0 bases, there was a span of 8 bases. The CDR3 bases are TGCGCCAGCAGCGGGGACGGCTCCTACGAGCAGTACTTC. This sequence encodes CASSGDGSYEQYF.

The chain links TRBV6-5 to TRBJ1-2; maybe TRBD1 (5 bases). Trimming removed 4 bases at V and 4 bases at J, with 16 bases between. Germline CDR1 reads MNHEY; CDR2 reads SVGAGI. This CDR3 contains 15 residues. This CDR3 reads CASSSPRDASYGYTF. As DNA, the CDR3 is TGTGCCAGCAGTTCGCCCCGGGACGCCAGCTATGGCTACACCTTC.